The entry that follows covers one TCR beta chain sequence. Antigen specificity is unknown. Primers used in a second PCR of roughly 7 to 11 cycles were a sample-barcoded 5' primer and a J-beta primer mix. The template-switch adaptor was a 5' adaptor with 12 random nucleotides. It tagged each cDNA molecule. TCRdb ran MiXCR on the 5' RACE reads and lists one entry per CDR3 protein. Of around 870,000 distinct CDR3 sequences listed, around 28% were seen once; the top ten hold approximately 15%. The record originates from a study of blood T cells in healthy people across ages. At the level of the study: Template switching picked up about one barcoded beta molecule for each two T cells.

Findings and caveats of the study: Compared with aged donors, long-lived donors showed fewer expanded clones, suggesting selection.

The material sequenced was blood. This clonotype was sampled from a woman over 75 in good health.

CDR3 in DNA: TGTGCCAGCAGTGATCAAGTGGGGCGAGAGACCCAGTACTTC. This sequence encodes CASSDQVGRETQYF. V gene TRBV2 combines with J gene TRBJ2-5; TRBD1 is a possible D gene (5 bases). The length of the CDR3 is 14 residues. Trimming took off 3 bases at V and 4 bases at J, with 12 bases between the two ends. Germline CDR1 and CDR2: SNHLY and FYNNEI.